This T cell receptor beta chain was sequenced in a study of control samples from healthy donors and cancer patients (dated by TCRdb to between 2020 and 2021). CDR1 and CDR2, looked up from the germline V gene, are SGHAT and FQNNGV. The CDR3 runs 12 amino acids, cysteine and phenylalanine included. Kept here is only the CDR3 DNA, which spans 36 bases and is read in frame from base 1. V is shortened by 1 base, J by 6 bases, and the region joining them spans 7 bases. Comments on this clone: Its antigen remains undetermined. No qualities accompany the bases; no much larger clone lies one base away.

Library method: the immunoSEQ multiplex PCR assay. This immuneACCESS table, as held by TCRdb, lists in-frame sequences with V and J called but not all clones. Of the missing ones, under half trace to an unresolved V gene in checked studies; the others have no known cause. Within this sample are about 100,000 clones, with roughly 87% of them counted one time only. Over 15% of the sample comes from the top ten. The sequenced sample was blood. This clonotype originated in a woman between 50 and 59 years old in good health. The rearranged chain carries TRBV11-2 and TRBJ2-7, with no confidently assigned D gene. The DNA reads as follows: TGTGCCAGCAGCTTAGGAAGGAGCGAGCAGTACTTC. It translates as CASSLGRSEQYF. Supplemented by the reference TRBV11-2 and TRBJ2-7 proteins around the CDR3, the complete variable domain is EAGVAQSPRYKIIEKRQSVAFWCNPISGHATLYWYQQILGQGPKLLIQFQNNGVVDDSQLPKDRFSAERLKGVDSTLKIQPAKLEDSAVYLCASSLGRSEQYFGPGTRLTVT.